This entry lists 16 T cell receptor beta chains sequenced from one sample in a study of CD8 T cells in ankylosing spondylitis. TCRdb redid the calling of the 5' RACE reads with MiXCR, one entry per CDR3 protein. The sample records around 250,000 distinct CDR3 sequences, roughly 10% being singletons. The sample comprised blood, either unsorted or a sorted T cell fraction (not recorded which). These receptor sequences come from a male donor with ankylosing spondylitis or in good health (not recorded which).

The CDR3 sequence: CASSLGLAGSGETQYF. DNA for the CDR3: TGTGCCAGCAGTTTGGGACTAGCGGGAAGTGGAGAGACCCAGTACTTC. V and J are TRBV12-3 or TRBV12-4 and TRBJ2-5; 13 bases are shared with TRBD2. The CDR3 has 16 amino acids. V lost 3 bases to trimming and J lost 4 bases; unmatched junction nucleotides: 5.

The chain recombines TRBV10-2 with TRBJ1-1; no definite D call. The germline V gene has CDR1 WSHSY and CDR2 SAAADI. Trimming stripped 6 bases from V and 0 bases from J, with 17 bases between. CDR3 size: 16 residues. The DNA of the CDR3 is TGCGCCAGCAGCACGAGCCAAGGGTCCATGAACACTGAAGCTTTCTTT. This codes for CASSTSQGSMNTEAFF.

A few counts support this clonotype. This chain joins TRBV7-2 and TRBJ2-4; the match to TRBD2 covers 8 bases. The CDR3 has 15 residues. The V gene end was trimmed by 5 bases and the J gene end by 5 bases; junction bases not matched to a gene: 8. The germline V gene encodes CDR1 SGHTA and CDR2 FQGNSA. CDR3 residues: CASSVVVSGENIQYF. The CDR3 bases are TGTGCCAGCAGCGTCGTGGTTAGCGGGGAAAACATTCAGTACTTC.

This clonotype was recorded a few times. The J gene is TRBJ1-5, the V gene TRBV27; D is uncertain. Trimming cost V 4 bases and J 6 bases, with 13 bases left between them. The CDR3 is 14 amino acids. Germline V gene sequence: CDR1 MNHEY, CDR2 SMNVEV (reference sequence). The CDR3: CASSSPNSFQPQHF. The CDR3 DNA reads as TGTGCCAGCAGTTCCCCGAACTCCTTTCAGCCCCAGCATTTT.

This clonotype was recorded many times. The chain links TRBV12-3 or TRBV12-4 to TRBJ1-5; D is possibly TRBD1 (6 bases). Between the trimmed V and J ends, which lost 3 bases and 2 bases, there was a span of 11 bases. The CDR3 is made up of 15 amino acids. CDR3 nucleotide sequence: TGTGCCAGCAGTTTGGAGGGGGAGCGCAATCAGCCCCAGCATTTT. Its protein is CASSLEGERNQPQHF.

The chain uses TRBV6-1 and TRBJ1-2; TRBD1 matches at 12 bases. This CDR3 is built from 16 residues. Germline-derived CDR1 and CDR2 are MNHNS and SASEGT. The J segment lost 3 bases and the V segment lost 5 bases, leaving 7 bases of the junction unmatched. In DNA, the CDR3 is TGTGCCAGCAGTCCCCAGGGACAGGGGGCCTACTATGGCTACACCTTC. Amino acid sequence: CASSPQGQGAYYGYTF.

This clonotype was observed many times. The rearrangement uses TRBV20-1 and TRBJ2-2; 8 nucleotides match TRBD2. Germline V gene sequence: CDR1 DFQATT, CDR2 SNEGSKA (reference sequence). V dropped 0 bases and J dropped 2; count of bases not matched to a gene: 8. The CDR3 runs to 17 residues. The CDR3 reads CSARDLSRGGNTGELFF. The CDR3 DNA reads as TGCAGTGCTAGAGATCTCTCCCGGGGGGGTAACACCGGGGAGCTGTTTTTT.

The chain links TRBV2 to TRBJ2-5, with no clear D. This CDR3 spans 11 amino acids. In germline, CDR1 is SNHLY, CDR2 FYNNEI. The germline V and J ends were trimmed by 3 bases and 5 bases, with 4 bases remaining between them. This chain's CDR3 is CASSEVETQYF. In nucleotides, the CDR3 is TGTGCCAGCAGTGAGGTGGAGACCCAGTACTTC.

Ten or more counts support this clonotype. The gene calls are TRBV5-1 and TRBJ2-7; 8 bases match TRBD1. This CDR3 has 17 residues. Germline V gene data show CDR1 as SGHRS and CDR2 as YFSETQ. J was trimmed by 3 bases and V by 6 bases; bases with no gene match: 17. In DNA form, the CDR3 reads TGCGCCAGCACCGCGACCCTACCGACAGGGGACTTCTACGAGCAGTACTTC. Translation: CASTATLPTGDFYEQYF.

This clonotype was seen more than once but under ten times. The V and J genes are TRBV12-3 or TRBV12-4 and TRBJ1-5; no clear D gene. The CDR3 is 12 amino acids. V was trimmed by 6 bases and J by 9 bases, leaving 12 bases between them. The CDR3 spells CASSPDKRPQHF. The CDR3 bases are TGTGCCAGCAGCCCCGACAAGCGGCCCCAGCATTTT.

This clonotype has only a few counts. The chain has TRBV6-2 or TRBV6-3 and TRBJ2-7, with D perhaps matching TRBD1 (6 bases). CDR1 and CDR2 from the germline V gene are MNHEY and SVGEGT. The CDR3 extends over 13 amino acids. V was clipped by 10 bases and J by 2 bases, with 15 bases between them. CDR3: CATGPGHPYEQYF. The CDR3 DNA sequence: TGTGCCACCGGGCCGGGACACCCCTACGAGCAGTACTTC.

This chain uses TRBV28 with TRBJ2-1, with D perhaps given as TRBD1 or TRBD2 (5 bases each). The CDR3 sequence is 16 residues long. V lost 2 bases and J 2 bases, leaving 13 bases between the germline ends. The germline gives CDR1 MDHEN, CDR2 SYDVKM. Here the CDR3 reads CASSLGRDGPYNEQFF. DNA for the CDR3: TGTGCCAGCAGTTTAGGCCGGGACGGGCCCTACAATGAGCAGTTCTTC.

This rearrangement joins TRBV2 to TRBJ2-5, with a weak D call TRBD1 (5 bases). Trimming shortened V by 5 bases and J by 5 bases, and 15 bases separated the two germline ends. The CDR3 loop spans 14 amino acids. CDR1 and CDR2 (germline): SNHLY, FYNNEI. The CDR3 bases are TGTGCCAGCAGTAGGGCAGGGCAGAAGGAGACCCAGTACTTC. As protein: CASSRAGQKETQYF.

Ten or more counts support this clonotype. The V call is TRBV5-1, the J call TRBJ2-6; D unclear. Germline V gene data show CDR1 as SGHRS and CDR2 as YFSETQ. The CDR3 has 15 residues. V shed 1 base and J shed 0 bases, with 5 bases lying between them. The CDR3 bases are TGCGCCAGCAGCTTGACAGCCTCTGGGGCCAACGTCCTGACTTTC. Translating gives CASSLTASGANVLTF.

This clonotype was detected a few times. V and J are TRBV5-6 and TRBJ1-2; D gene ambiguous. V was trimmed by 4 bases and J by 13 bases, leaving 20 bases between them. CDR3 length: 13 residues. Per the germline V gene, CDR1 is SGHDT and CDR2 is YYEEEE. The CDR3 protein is CASSDRKRSLGTF. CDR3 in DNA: TGTGCCAGCAGCGACCGGAAGAGATCCTTAGGCACCTTC.

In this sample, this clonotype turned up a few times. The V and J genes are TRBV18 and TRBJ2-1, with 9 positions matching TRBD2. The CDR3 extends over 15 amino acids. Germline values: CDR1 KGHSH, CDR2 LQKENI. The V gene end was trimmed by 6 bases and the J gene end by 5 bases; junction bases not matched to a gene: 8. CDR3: CASSPPSGTNNEQFF. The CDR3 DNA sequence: TGTGCCAGCTCGCCGCCTAGCGGGACCAACAATGAGCAGTTCTTC. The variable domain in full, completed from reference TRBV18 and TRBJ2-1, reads NAGVMQNPRHLVRRRGQEARLRCSPMKGHSHVYWYRQLPEEGLKFMVYLQKENIIDESGMPKERFSAEFPKEGPSILRIQQVVRGDSAAYFCASSPPSGTNNEQFFGPGTRLTVL.